This TCR beta chain is from a study of PD-L1 blockade in urothelial cancer (TCRdb year 2017). Context from the whole study: Every patient began therapy in 2014 and was given atezolizumab 1,200 mg intravenously every 3 weeks. Blood samples were analyzed 3 weeks after the start of treatment (second dose) and 6 weeks after the start of treatment. An exploratory multi-omic analysis was conducted of the somatic, immune and clinical correlates of response to PD-L1 blockade with atezolizumab in urothelial cancer. Durable clinical benefit was achieved by nine patients and was not achieved by 20 patients. Progression-free survival longer than 6 months counted as durable clinical benefit, and TCR features were additionally tested against both progression-free and overall survival. About 90% of the roughly 30 patients were males with bladder-origin urothelial cancer, and about 60% of the roughly 29 reported a prior smoking history. Blood samples yielded a median of about 150,000 T cells and around 80,000 unique TCRs, with median clonality about 0.08. Pretreatment tumor samples, along with matched peripheral blood serially collected before and after atezolizumab treatment, were subjected to TCR sequencing. An ECOG performance status of 0 or 1 was recorded for the patients, and 0 to 3 prior chemotherapy regimens had been received by the patients. In the same patients, pretreatment tumors underwent whole exome sequencing and RNA sequencing in addition to TCR sequencing. Pretreatment blood TCR-seq was available for 30 or so patients, at least one posttreatment blood collection was obtained for around 25 patients, and tumor TCR-seq was available for around 25 patients. The study at large found these results: Improved progression-free and overall survival was associated with having pretreatment peripheral blood TCR clonality below the median. Greater expansion of tumor-associated TCR clones in peripheral blood 3 weeks after the start of treatment was observed in patients with durable benefit (n ≈ 22, p = 0.022). Small sample size (n ≈ 28) and many exploratory analyses mean the results are intended to be hypothesis-generating.

Synthetic TCR analog templates were spiked into each PCR to estimate absolute template abundance from read counts. The immunoSEQ assay was used to amplify TCRbeta CDR3 regions from genomic DNA with bias-controlled V and J gene primers. Sequencing of rearranged TCRbeta segments was performed at approximately 20X coverage. As for the original processing: Clustering was used to correct sequencing errors, and CDR3s were annotated against IMGT to assign V, D and J genes. Downstream analyses used only productive TCRbeta rearrangements, leaving out any out-of-frame or stop-codon sequences. To compute clonality, Shannon entropy was normalized by the log of the number of unique productive sequences and then subtracted from one. Fisher's exact test with Benjamini-Hochberg correction, using a cutoff of adjusted p below 0.01, was how clones that differed between time points or between blood and tumor were identified. TCRdb took this table from immuneACCESS and kept in-frame rearrangements with V and J called. Such tables lack part of the clones; where checked against another copy, unresolved V genes explain under half of the gap, and the rest is unexplained. V, J and clone size reflect that table, while D and trimming were determined from the DNA. The sample table lists approximately 44,000 clones, roughly nine tenths of them with a count of one. Around 7% of the sample comes from the top ten.

About this clone itself: There is no known antigen for this receptor. No base quality values were provided; no much bigger clone lies one nucleotide off.

From V the trimming removes 7 bases and from J it removes 7 bases, while the gene matches leave 3 bases of the junction unaccounted for. The CDR3 numbers 12 residues from cysteine through phenylalanine. Only CDR3 DNA remains: 36 bases, in frame from the first base. CDR1 MNHEY and CDR2 SMNVEV were looked up in the germline V gene (reference sequence). Explained via the paper, the time point label denotes: peripheral blood 6 weeks after treatment start. The cohort included roughly 29 patients with locally advanced or metastatic urothelial carcinoma who were treated at Memorial Sloan Kettering on a trial protocol. Peripheral blood mononuclear cells were collected pretreatment and during treatment, at between 1 and 8 total time points per patient. The Qiagen DNeasy Blood extraction kit was used to purify genomic DNA from total PBMCs and from tumor samples. Collected pretreatment and during treatment, PBMCs were isolated and stored as previously described.

Sequencing was performed on PBMCs, taken around atezolizumab (anti-PD-L1) treatment. The V and J segments used are TRBV27 and TRBJ1-5; TRBD1 aligns with 8 central bases. The TCR sequence derives from a man between 65 and 85 years old with urothelial cancer. The CDR3 in this case is CASKNRGQPQHF. Read as DNA, the sequence is TGTGCCAGCAAAAACAGGGGGCAGCCCCAGCATTTT.